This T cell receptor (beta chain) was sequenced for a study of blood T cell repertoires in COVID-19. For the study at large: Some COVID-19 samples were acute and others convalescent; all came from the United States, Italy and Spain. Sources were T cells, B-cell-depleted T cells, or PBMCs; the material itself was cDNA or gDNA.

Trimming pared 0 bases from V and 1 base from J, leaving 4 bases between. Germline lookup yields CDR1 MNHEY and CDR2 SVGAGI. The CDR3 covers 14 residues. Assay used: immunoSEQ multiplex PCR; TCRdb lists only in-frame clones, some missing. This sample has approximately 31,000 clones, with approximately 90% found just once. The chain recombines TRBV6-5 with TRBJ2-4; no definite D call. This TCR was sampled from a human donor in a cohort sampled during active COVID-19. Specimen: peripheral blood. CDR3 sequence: CASSYSPAKNIQYF. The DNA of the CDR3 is TGTGCCAGCAGTTACTCTCCGGCCAAAAACATTCAGTACTTC.